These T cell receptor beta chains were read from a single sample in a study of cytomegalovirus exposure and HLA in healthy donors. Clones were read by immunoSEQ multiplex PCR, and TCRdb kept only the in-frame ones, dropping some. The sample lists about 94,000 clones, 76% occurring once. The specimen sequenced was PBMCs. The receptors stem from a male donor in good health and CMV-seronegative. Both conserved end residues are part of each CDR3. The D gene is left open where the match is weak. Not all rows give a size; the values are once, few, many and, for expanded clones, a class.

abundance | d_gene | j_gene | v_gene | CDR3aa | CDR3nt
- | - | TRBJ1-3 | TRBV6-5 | CASSNSGGNTIYF | TGTGCCAGCAGTAACAGTGGTGGAAACACCATATATTTT
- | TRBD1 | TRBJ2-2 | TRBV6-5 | CASSYSRTGGTGELFF | TGTGCCAGCAGTTACTCTAGGACAGGGGGTACCGGGGAGCTGTTTTTT
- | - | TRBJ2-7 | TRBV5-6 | CASSLATYEQYF | TGTGCCAGCAGCTTGGCTACCTACGAGCAGTACTTC
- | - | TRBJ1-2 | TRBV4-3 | CASSQDFGYGYTF | TGCGCCAGCAGCCAAGATTTCGGGTATGGCTACACCTTC
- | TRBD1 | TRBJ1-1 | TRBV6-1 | CAGEGQGRTEAFF | TGTGCCGGAGAGGGACAGGGGAGAACTGAAGCTTTCTTT
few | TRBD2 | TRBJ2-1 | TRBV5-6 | CASSLATSGSYNEQFF | TGTGCCAGCAGCTTGGCCACTAGCGGCTCCTACAATGAGCAGTTCTTC
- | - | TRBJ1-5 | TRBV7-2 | CASSLNPGNQPQHF | TGTGCCAGCAGCTTAAATCCGGGGAATCAGCCCCAGCATTTT
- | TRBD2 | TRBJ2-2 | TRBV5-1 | CASSLEFGLAQTGELFF | TGCGCCAGCAGCTTGGAGTTTGGACTAGCGCAAACCGGGGAGCTGTTTTTT
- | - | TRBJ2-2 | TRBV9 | CASSADPGLSSGELFF | TGTGCCAGCAGCGCCGACCCAGGCCTCTCCTCCGGGGAGCTGTTTTTT
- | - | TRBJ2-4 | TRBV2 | CASSDRGSETKNIQYF | TGTGCCAGCAGTGACCGAGGGTCGGAGACCAAAAACATTCAGTACTTC
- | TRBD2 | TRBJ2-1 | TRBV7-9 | CASSFTSGGAKNEQFF | TGTGCCAGCAGCTTTACTAGCGGGGGGGCAAAAAATGAGCAGTTCTTC
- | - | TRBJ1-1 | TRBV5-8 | CASSFRVTEAFF | TGTGCCAGCAGCTTCAGGGTAACTGAAGCTTTCTTT
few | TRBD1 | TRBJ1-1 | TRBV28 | CASSFLTGLNTEAFF | TGTGCCAGCAGTTTCCTGACAGGGCTGAACACTGAAGCTTTCTTT
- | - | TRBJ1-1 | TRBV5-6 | CASSLVGQMNTEAFF | TGTGCCAGCAGCTTGGTAGGACAAATGAACACTGAAGCTTTCTTT
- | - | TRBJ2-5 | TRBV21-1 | CASSNGLAGGRGQETQYF | TGTGCCAGCAGCAACGGACTAGCGGGGGGGAGGGGCCAAGAGACCCAGTACTTC
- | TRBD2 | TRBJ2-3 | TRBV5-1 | CASSSKAGSSTDTQYF | TGCGCCAGCAGCTCAAAAGCGGGAAGTAGCACAGATACGCAGTATTTT
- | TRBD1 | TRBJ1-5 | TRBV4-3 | CASSQIRTGRDNQPQHF | TGCGCCAGCAGCCAAATTAGGACAGGGCGCGACAATCAGCCCCAGCATTTT
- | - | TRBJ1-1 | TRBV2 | CASSDEENTEAFF | TGTGCCAGCAGTGACGAGGAGAACACTGAAGCTTTCTTT
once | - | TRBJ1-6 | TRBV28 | CASSAGLRHSPLHF | TGTGCCAGCAGTGCGGGTCTCCGCCATTCACCCCTCCACTTT
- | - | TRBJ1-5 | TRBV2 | CASTEGPGNQPQHF | TGTGCCAGCACTGAGGGTCCGGGAAATCAGCCCCAGCATTTT
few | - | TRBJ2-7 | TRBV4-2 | CASSQSAYYEQYF | TGTGCCAGCAGCCAGTCCGCCTATTACGAGCAGTACTTC
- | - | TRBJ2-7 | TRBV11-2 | CASSPNFRGNEQYF | TGTGCCAGCAGCCCGAACTTCAGGGGCAACGAGCAGTACTTC
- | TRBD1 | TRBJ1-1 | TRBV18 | CASCRDRGRDTEAFF | TGTGCCAGCTGCCGGGACAGGGGGCGCGACACTGAAGCTTTCTTT
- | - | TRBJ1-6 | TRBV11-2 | CATSREGQGNSPLHF | TGTGCCACCTCTAGGGAGGGGCAGGGAAACTCACCCCTCCACTTT
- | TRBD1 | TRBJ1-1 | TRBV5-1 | CASSLGTELTEAFF | TGCGCCAGCAGCTTAGGGACAGAACTCACTGAAGCTTTCTTT
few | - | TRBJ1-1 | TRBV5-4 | CASSPGTTTTEAFF | TGTGCCAGCAGCCCCGGGACAACGACGACTGAAGCTTTCTTT
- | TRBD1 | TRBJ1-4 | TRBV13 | CASSPRQGRAPNEKLFF | TGTGCCAGCAGCCCCCGACAGGGACGTGCGCCTAATGAAAAACTGTTTTTT
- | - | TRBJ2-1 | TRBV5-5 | CASSLARYNEQFF | TGTGCCAGCAGCTTGGCTCGCTACAATGAGCAGTTCTTC
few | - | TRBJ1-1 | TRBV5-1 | CASSDDMSDEAFF | TGCGCCAGCAGCGATGATATGAGCGACGAAGCTTTCTTT
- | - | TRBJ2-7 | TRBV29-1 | CSAGHQSSYEQYF | TGCAGCGCGGGACACCAAAGCTCCTACGAGCAGTACTTC
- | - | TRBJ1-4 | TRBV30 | CAWSERTVNEKLFF | TGTGCCTGGAGTGAAAGGACAGTGAATGAAAAACTGTTTTTT
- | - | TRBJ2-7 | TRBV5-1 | CASSLAGGGYEQYF | TGCGCCAGCAGCTTGGCGGGGGGCGGCTACGAGCAGTACTTC
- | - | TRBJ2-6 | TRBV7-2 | CASSRPGAGANVLTF | TGTGCCAGCAGCCGTCCGGGGGCTGGGGCCAACGTCCTGACTTTC
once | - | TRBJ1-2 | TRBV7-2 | CASSLGSAPDGYTF | TGTGCCAGCAGCTTAGGATCAGCGCCTGATGGCTACACCTTC
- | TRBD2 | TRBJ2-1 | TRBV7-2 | CASSSIAGKSYNEQFF | TGTGCCAGCAGCTCGATAGCGGGAAAATCCTACAATGAGCAGTTCTTC
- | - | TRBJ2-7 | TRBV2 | CASSFGGHSYEQYF | TGTGCCAGCAGCTTCGGAGGGCACTCCTACGAGCAGTACTTC
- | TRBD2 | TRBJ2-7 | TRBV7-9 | CSSRDTGTSVVEQYF | TGTTCCAGCAGGGATACCGGGACTAGCGTTGTGGAGCAGTACTTC
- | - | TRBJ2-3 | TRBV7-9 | CASSIGTTDTQYF | TGTGCCAGCAGCATTGGGACTACAGATACGCAGTATTTT
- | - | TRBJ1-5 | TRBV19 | CASSIRQNQPQHF | TGTGCCAGTAGTATACGACAAAATCAGCCCCAGCATTTT
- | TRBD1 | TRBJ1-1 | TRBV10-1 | CASSENTGAEAFF | TGCGCCAGCAGTGAAAATACAGGGGCAGAAGCTTTCTTT
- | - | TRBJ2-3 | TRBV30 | CAWSLGRTTDTQYF | TGTGCCTGGAGTCTGGGGCGTACCACAGATACGCAGTATTTT
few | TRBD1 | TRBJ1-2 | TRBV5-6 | CASSSLNRGRGYGYTF | TGTGCCAGCAGCTCGCTAAACAGGGGGCGCGGCTATGGCTACACCTTC
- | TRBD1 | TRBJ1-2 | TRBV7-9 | CASSFSQGANGYTF | TGTGCCAGCAGCTTCTCACAGGGGGCGAACGGCTACACCTTC
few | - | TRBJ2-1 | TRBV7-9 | CASSSVYNEQFF | TGTGCCAGCAGCTCCGTGTACAATGAGCAGTTCTTC
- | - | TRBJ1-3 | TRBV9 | CASSVAGGSSGNTIYF | TGTGCCAGCAGCGTAGCTGGCGGGAGCTCTGGAAACACCATATATTTT
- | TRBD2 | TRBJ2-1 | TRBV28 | CASSSPGSARGGFF | TGTGCCAGCAGCTCACCCGGATCCGCCCGGGGGGGGTTCTTC
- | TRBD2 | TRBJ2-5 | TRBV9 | CASSVGLAGAYTETQYF | TGTGCCAGCAGCGTAGGGCTAGCGGGAGCCTATACGGAGACCCAGTACTTC
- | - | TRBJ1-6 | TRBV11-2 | CASSSRGHTNSPLHF | TGTGCCAGCAGCTCACGCGGACACACGAATTCACCCCTCCACTTT
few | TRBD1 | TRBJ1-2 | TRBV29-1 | CSVNTWTGAEGYGYTF | TGCAGCGTGAATACCTGGACAGGGGCCGAGGGCTATGGCTACACCTTC
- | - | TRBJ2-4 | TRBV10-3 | CAISDRPGREPSLAKNIQYF | TGTGCCATCAGTGACCGCCCGGGCAGGGAACCTTCTCTTGCCAAAAACATTCAGTACTTC
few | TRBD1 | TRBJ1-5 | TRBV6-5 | CASSLDRNGNQPQHF | TGTGCCAGCAGTTTGGACAGGAATGGGAATCAGCCCCAGCATTTT
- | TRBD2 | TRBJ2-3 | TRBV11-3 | CASSLGGGRAADTQYF | TGTGCCAGCAGCTTAGGTGGTGGGAGGGCCGCAGATACGCAGTATTTT
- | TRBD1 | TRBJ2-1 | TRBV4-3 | CASRGTGNDEQFF | TGCGCCAGCAGAGGGACAGGGAACGATGAGCAGTTCTTC
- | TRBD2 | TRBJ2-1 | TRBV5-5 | CASSRVGTSGSNEQFF | TGTGCCAGCAGTCGTGTAGGGACTAGCGGGAGCAATGAGCAGTTCTTC